Presented here are 13 T cell receptor beta chains from one specimen sequenced in a study of cytomegalovirus exposure and HLA in healthy donors. Sequencing used immunoSEQ multiplex PCR; TCRdb keeps in-frame clones, though not all of them. The sample holds some 130,000 clones, 94% seen once. Sequencing used PBMCs. The receptors were gathered from a man between 18 and 29 years old in good health and CMV-seropositive.

This clone has a single count. The gene calls are TRBV2 and TRBJ1-1, with D perhaps matching TRBD1 (6 bases). The length of the CDR3 is 13 residues. CDR1 is SNHLY, CDR2 FYNNEI, per germline. The germline V and J ends were trimmed by 8 bases and 0 bases, with 10 bases remaining between them. CDR3 in amino acids: CASADSMNTEAFF. DNA of the CDR3: TGTGCCAGCGCGGACAGCATGAACACTGAAGCTTTCTTT.

V gene TRBV9 combines with J gene TRBJ2-6, with D unresolved. Germline CDR1 reads SGDLS; CDR2 reads YYNGEE. Trimming took 0 bases from V and 0 from J, leaving 7 bases between them. This CDR3 contains 16 residues. CDR3 protein: CASSVDSVSGANVLTF. The CDR3 bases are TGTGCCAGCAGCGTAGATTCTGTCTCTGGGGCCAACGTCCTGACTTTC.

The chain carries TRBV6-1 and TRBJ1-4; D unresolved. The CDR3 has 13 residues. CDR1 is MNHNS, CDR2 SASEGT, per germline. V lost 6 bases and J 7 bases, leaving 12 bases between the germline ends. This CDR3 reads CASREGSLEKLFF. The CDR3 DNA is TGTGCCAGCAGAGAGGGCTCCCTTGAAAAACTGTTTTTT.

The chain recombines TRBV7-9 with TRBJ2-3; 7 bases are shared with TRBD2. Germline CDR1 SEHNR, CDR2 FQNEAQ (reference sequence). This CDR3 contains 16 residues. V lost 6 bases, J lost 4 bases, and 13 bases stayed unmatched. The CDR3 DNA reads TGTGCCAGCAGGAAAAGGGGAGGGCCTCAAGCAGATACGCAGTATTTT. Translation: CASRKRGGPQADTQYF. Using reference TRBV7-9 and TRBJ2-3 for the parts outside the CDR3, the full variable domain is DTGVSQNPRHKITKRGQNVTFRCDPISEHNRLYWYRQTLGQGPEFLTYFQNEAQLEKSRLLSDRFSAERPKGSFSTLEIQRTEQGDSAMYLCASRKRGGPQADTQYFGPGTRLTVL.

This clone was counted a single time. The rearrangement links TRBV9 to TRBJ2-5; 7 bases fit TRBD2. V gave up 4 bases and J gave up 5 bases; unmatched junction bases: 8. Germline CDR1 reads SGDLS; CDR2 reads YYNGEE. The length of the CDR3 is 14 residues. The CDR3 is CASSSRTRSETQYF. The CDR3 DNA sequence: TGTGCCAGCAGCTCGAGGACTAGATCGGAGACCCAGTACTTC.

As regards this clone: One junction end does not reproduce the germline sequence, and a read error may be involved. This CDR3 is also generated by other DNA sequences in the sample. This chain joins TRBV30 and TRBJ2-7; TRBD2 is a possible D gene (5 bases). Germline CDR1 GTSNPN, CDR2 SVGIG (reference sequence). This CDR3 is built from 14 residues. CDR3 bases: TGTGCCTGGAGTGTTCGAGGGAAGGCCTACGAGCAGTATTTC. Translated: CAWSVRGKAYEQYF.

The chain carries TRBV2 and TRBJ1-1; D ambiguous. V was clipped by 1 base and J by 1 base, with 7 bases between them. Per germline, CDR1 SNHLY and CDR2 FYNNEI. The CDR3 runs 14 residues. CDR3 in DNA: TGTGCCAGCAGTGAAGTTCGGGGGAACACTGAAGCTTTCTTT. As protein: CASSEVRGNTEAFF.

In this sample, this clone turned up once. As DNA, the CDR3 is TGTGCCAGTAGTATTGGTGGCGGGGGTCAGCCCCAGCATTTT. It codes for CASSIGGGGQPQHF. The chain carries TRBV19 and TRBJ1-5; possibly TRBD1 for D (5 bases). The germline V and J ends were trimmed by 3 bases and 6 bases, with 12 bases remaining between them. The germline CDR1 and CDR2 sequences are LNHDA and SQIVND (reference sequence). The CDR3 has 14 residues.

This chain links TRBV28 with TRBJ2-1; the D gene is possibly TRBD1 (5 bases). Deletions cut 4 bases from V and 4 bases from J, with 14 bases between. The CDR3 is made up of 15 amino acids. Germline-derived CDR1 and CDR2 are MDHEN and SYDVKM. CDR3 protein: CASSYVGAQYNEQFF. In nucleotides, the CDR3 is TGTGCCAGCAGTTATGTAGGGGCCCAATACAATGAGCAGTTCTTC.

The chain links TRBV4-2 to TRBJ2-3; 9 bases align to TRBD1. Per germline, CDR1 LGHNA and CDR2 YNFKEQ. The CDR3 runs 16 residues. The ends lost 3 bases at V and 6 bases at J; junction bases unmatched: 10. The DNA for the CDR3 is TGTGCCAGCAGCCAGGCCCCCGGGACAGGGTCGGATACGCAGTATTTT. Translating gives CASSQAPGTGSDTQYF.

This chain uses TRBV7-8 with TRBJ2-3; 7 nucleotides line up with TRBD2. This CDR3 has 16 amino acids. Germline CDR1 is SGHVS and CDR2 is FQNEAQ. The V and J ends lost 1 base and 6 bases, in that order; junction bases with no gene match: 10. CDR3 DNA sequence: TGTGCCAGCAGCTTAGAACGACTAGCCCGCCTGGATACGCAGTATTTT. Translation gives CASSLERLARLDTQYF. Combining the CDR3 with reference TRBV7-8 and TRBJ2-3 gives the whole variable domain GAGVSQSPRYKVAKRGQDVALRCDPISGHVSLFWYQQALGQGPEFLTYFQNEAQLDKSGLPSDRFFAERPEGSVSTLKIQRTQQEDSAVYLCASSLERLARLDTQYFGPGTRLTVL.

The chain uses TRBV28 and TRBJ2-3; 8 nucleotides align to TRBD2. This CDR3 spans 15 amino acids. The ends lost 6 bases at V and 4 bases at J; junction bases unmatched: 9. Germline loops: CDR1 MDHEN, CDR2 SYDVKM. CDR3 nucleotide sequence: TGTGCCAGCAGCGGCCTAAGCGGGAGTGCAGATACGCAGTATTTT. Translation: CASSGLSGSADTQYF.

The CDR3 reads CASSLDSYNEQFF. CDR3 bases: TGTGCCAGCAGCTTGGACAGTTACAATGAGCAGTTCTTC. V gene TRBV5-4 combines with J gene TRBJ2-1; D is undetermined. Per the germline V gene, CDR1 is SGHNT and CDR2 is YYREEE (reference sequence). This CDR3 comprises 13 residues. V lost 0 bases, J lost 4 bases, and 5 bases lay in between.